This record looks at one TCR beta chain sequence and its context. There is no known antigen for this receptor. The input lacks base qualities; no much larger clone sits a single base away. A case-control design nested within a healthcare worker cohort in London, UK, was used, with weekly nasopharyngeal swab PCR tests and blood sampling performed. Between 23 and 31 March 2020, the week of the UK lockdown, healthcare workers were enrolled and then followed up weekly for as long as 16 weeks. This sample is drawn from a study of early T cells in non-severe SARS-CoV-2 infection (TCRdb year 2021). The study in broad terms: Because TCR sequencing relied on bulk RNA taken from unsorted whole blood, pairing of alpha and beta chains was not possible.

Libraries came from 5' RACE. The sample was run on a NextSeq 500. Unique molecular identifiers were attached to individual cDNA molecules in the TCR library protocol so that sequencing error and PCR bias could be corrected. Both TCR alpha and beta chains were sequenced, and tight co-correlation was observed between alpha and beta sequence abundances in each sample. Per the authors' processing: Decombinator V4 was used to annotate the V gene, J gene and CDR3 of the TCR sequences. Expanded TCRs were defined as changing significantly between any two time points under a Poisson model with p below 0.0001. TCR abundances were normalised to the total number of TCRs sequenced per sample and expressed as counts per million. MAIT TCRs were defined by TRAV1-2 paired with TRAJ12, TRAJ20 or TRAJ33, and iNKT TCRs by TRAV10 paired with TRAJ18. VDJdb, accessed 1 November 2021, was searched for CMV, EBV and SARS-CoV-2 annotated TCRs, with TCRs annotated for multiple antigens excluded. The public reads were reanalyzed by TCRdb: fastp trimming at Q25, MiXCR alignment, in-frame beta chains only. All rows with the same CDR3 protein become a single entry with the most common DNA and genes. It is TCRdb's table, rather than the study itself, that gives the V and J calls and clone size. This sample is represented by tens of thousands of distinct CDR3 sequences; roughly a sixth of them were singletons. Almost 9% of the sample belongs to the ten largest clones.

The CDR3 starts with the cysteine, ends with the phenylalanine, and has 14 residues. Just CDR3 DNA is preserved here, 42 bases in frame from base 1. Via the germline V gene (reference sequence), CDR1 is SEHNR and CDR2 FQNEAQ. V and J lose 3 bases and 7 bases, and a span of 14 bases separates them. What the authors observed across the whole study: VDJdb matching was skewed toward anti-spike CD8 responses and likely underestimated virus-specific expansions, missing private and CD4 specificities.

This TCR came from an adult who was a healthcare worker with PCR-confirmed SARS-CoV-2 infection or an uninfected control (not recorded which). The sequences come from whole blood, collected at baseline. This chain joins TRBV7-9 to TRBJ2-3, with TRBD2 perhaps the D gene, on 5 matching bases. The CDR3 loop reads CASSLGESGYTQYF. In nucleotides, the sequence is TGTGCCAGCAGCTTGGGAGAATCCGGGTATACGCAGTATTTT.